These T cell receptor beta chains were read from a single sample in a study of blood T cell repertoires in COVID-19. The protocol was immunoSEQ multiplex PCR, while the TCRdb copy is restricted to in-frame clones and leaves out a portion. The sample contains roughly 90,000 clones, 65% to 90% of which appear only once. The sequencing input was peripheral blood. These TCRs come from a woman at least 80 years old with active or convalescent COVID-19. CDR3s include the opening cysteine and the closing phenylalanine or tryptophan. A D gene is named only where the DNA matches it firmly.

>TRBV7-9|TRBD1|TRBJ2-7
CASRSTGADEQYF
>TRBV3-1/TRBV3-2|TRBD2|TRBJ2-2
CASRGTSGGLGELFF
>TRBV3-1/TRBV3-2|TRBD2|TRBJ2-2
CASSQQWLGRGTGELFF
>TRBV4-2|TRBD2|TRBJ2-1
CASSQEASAGGVYEQFF
>TRBV3-1/TRBV3-2|TRBD1|TRBJ1-1
CASSQNLGQGAEAFF
>TRBV19|TRBD2|TRBJ2-3
CASSPIAGGHNTDTQYF
>TRBV6-2/TRBV6-3|TRBD1|TRBJ1-5
CASSLGTGGFNQPQHF
>TRBV11-2|TRBD2|TRBJ2-1
CASSGPGLAGVNEQFF
>TRBV5-1|.|TRBJ2-1
CASSLLAGSYNEQFF
>TRBV5-6|.|TRBJ1-2
CASSLVNADSYYTF
>TRBV30|TRBD2|TRBJ2-3
CAWIKGGRASDTQYF
>TRBV28|.|TRBJ1-5
CASSLQGSGNQPQHF
>TRBV27|.|TRBJ1-6
CASSFHREAGSYNSPLHF
>TRBV19|.|TRBJ1-2
CASSHLNRVNYGYTF
>TRBV5-6|.|TRBJ2-5
CASSFQWEEFPGTQETQYF
>TRBV9|.|TRBJ1-5
CASSSLFGIRHQPQHF
>TRBV7-2|TRBD2|TRBJ2-7
CASSWTSGSPYEQYF
>TRBV28|.|TRBJ1-5
CASLGGAGNQPQHF
>TRBV21-1|.|TRBJ1-3
CASSKAREVGTDSSGNTIYF
>TRBV2|TRBD2|TRBJ2-3
CASSVSGGTDTQYF
>TRBV19|.|TRBJ1-5
CASSPLDGWQGQPQHF
>TRBV3-1/TRBV3-2|.|TRBJ2-5
CASSMVSGETQYF
>TRBV30|TRBD1|TRBJ1-5
CAWSGTGASQPQHF
>TRBV15|.|TRBJ1-6
CATSRDRNSPLHF
>TRBV27|.|TRBJ1-6
CASSPKPGANSPLHF
>TRBV5-1|TRBD1|TRBJ1-1
CASSLMTGGTEAFF
>TRBV28|.|TRBJ2-7
CASKGRGIEQYF
>TRBV18|TRBD2|TRBJ2-7
CASSPGSGRDYEQYF
>TRBV19|TRBD2|TRBJ2-1
CASSPGTSGSVYNEQFF
>TRBV28|.|TRBJ1-2
CASREGMEGYGYTF
>TRBV6-6|.|TRBJ2-7
CASSSELSYEQYF
>TRBV3-1/TRBV3-2|.|TRBJ1-6
CASSQDQGSRSPLHF
>TRBV28|TRBD1|TRBJ1-1
CASSPPTGVWNEAFF
>TRBV29-1|TRBD1|TRBJ1-1
CSVEGAGGSYTEAFF
>TRBV18|TRBD2|TRBJ2-3
CASSPPSGSLVKDTQYF
>TRBV29-1|TRBD1|TRBJ2-5
CSGNRQGQTQYF
>TRBV6-6|.|TRBJ1-5
CASTLGGWSNQPQHF
>TRBV12-5|.|TRBJ1-1
CASGLTGAGGAFF
>TRBV6-2/TRBV6-3|.|TRBJ2-7
CASSYSGRGYEQYF